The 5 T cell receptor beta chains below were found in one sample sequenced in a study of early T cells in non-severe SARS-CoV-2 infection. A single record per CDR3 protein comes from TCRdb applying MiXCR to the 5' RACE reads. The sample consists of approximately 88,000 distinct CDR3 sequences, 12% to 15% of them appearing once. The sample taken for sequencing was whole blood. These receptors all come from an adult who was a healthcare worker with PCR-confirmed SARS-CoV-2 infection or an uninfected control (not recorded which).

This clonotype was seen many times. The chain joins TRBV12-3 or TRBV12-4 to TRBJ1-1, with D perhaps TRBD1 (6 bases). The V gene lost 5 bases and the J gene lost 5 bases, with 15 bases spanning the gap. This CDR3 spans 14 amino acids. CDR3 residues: CASSPRGPTTEAFF. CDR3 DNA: TGTGCCAGCAGTCCCCGGGGGCCGACGACTGAAGCTTTCTTT.

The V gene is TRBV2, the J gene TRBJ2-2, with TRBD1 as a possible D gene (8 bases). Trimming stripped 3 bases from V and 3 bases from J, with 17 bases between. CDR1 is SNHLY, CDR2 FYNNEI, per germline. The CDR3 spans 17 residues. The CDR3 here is CASSDATGGVHTGELFF. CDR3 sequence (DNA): TGTGCCAGCAGTGATGCTACAGGGGGGGTCCACACCGGGGAGCTGTTTTTT.

Here the CDR3 reads CASSRIGAWNTIYF. CDR3 bases: TGTGCCAGCAGCCGGATAGGGGCTTGGAACACCATATATTTT. The rearrangement uses TRBV7-2 and TRBJ1-3, with D perhaps matching TRBD1 (5 bases). Germline V gives CDR1 SGHTA, CDR2 FQGNSA. Trimming took 5 bases from V and 7 from J, leaving 15 bases between them. CDR3 length equals 14 residues.

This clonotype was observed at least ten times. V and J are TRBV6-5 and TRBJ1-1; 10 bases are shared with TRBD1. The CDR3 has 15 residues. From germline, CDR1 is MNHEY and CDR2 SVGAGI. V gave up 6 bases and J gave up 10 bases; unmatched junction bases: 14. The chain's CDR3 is CASRRAGTGVTPAFF. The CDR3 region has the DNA TGTGCCAGCAGACGAGCCGGGACAGGGGTTACCCCAGCTTTCTTT.

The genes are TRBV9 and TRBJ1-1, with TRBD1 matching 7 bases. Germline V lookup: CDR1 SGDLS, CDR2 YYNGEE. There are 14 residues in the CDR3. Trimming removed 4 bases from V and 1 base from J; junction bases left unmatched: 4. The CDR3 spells CASSPGDRNTEAFF. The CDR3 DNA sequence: TGTGCCAGCAGCCCAGGGGACAGGAACACTGAAGCTTTCTTT.